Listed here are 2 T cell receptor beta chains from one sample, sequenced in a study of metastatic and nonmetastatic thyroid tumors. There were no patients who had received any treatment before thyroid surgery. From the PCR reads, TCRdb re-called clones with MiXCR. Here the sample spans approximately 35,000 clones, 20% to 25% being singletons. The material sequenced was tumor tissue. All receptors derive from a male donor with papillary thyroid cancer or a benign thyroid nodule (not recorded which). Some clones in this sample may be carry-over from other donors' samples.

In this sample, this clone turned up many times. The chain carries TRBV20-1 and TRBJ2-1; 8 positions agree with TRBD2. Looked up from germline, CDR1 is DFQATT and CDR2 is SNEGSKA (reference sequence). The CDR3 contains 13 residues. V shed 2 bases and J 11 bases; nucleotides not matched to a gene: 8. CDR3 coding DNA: TGCAGTGCTAGAACAAACGGGGGGGTTAAGCAGTTCTTC. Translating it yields CSARTNGGVKQFF.

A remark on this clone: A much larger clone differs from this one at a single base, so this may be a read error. This CDR3 is CASSYSTRLGYAF. The CDR3 coding sequence is TGTGCCAGCAGTTACTCGACCCGGCTTGGCTACGCCTTC. This chain uses TRBV6-2 or TRBV6-3 with TRBJ1-2; unclear D gene. Germline-derived CDR1 and CDR2 are MNHEY and SVGEGT. CDR3 size: 13 residues.